Presented here are 12 T cell receptor beta chains from one specimen sequenced in a study of CD8 T cells in ankylosing spondylitis. Each CDR3 protein is one row after TCRdb ran MiXCR on the 5' RACE reads. The data show under 450,000 distinct CDR3 sequences, with approximately 20% seen just once and about an eighth held by the top ten. Sequenced input: blood, either unsorted or a sorted T cell fraction (not recorded which). The receptors originated from a male donor with ankylosing spondylitis or in good health (not recorded which).

This clonotype was detected only a few times. The rearrangement uses TRBV6-1 and TRBJ2-6; unclear D gene. The V gene lost 2 bases and the J gene lost 0 bases, with 8 bases spanning the gap. The length of the CDR3 is 16 residues. Germline V gives CDR1 MNHNS, CDR2 SASEGT. CDR3 protein: CASSEFFGSGANVLTF. The CDR3 nucleotides are TGTGCCAGCAGTGAATTCTTTGGCTCTGGGGCCAACGTCCTGACTTTC.

The gene calls are TRBV12-3 or TRBV12-4 and TRBJ2-7; D possibly uses TRBD1 or TRBD2 (6 bases each). Trimming removed 2 bases at V and 5 bases at J, with 13 bases between. This CDR3 region has 14 residues. The CDR3 reads CASSLSSEGDEQYF. Here the CDR3 DNA reads TGTGCCAGCAGTTTAAGTTCGGAGGGGGACGAGCAGTACTTC.

This clonotype was counted many times. The J gene is TRBJ2-2, the V gene TRBV9; the D is unclear. In germline, CDR1 is SGDLS, CDR2 YYNGEE. With 2 bases removed from V and 1 base from J, the gap between germline ends came to 3 bases. The CDR3 is 13 residues long. CDR3 amino acids: CASSVGNTGELFF. As DNA, the CDR3 is TGTGCCAGCAGCGTGGGGAACACCGGGGAGCTGTTTTTT.

The sample holds one count of this clonotype. The chain employs TRBV7-9 and TRBJ1-6; D might be TRBD1 (6 bases). This CDR3 comprises 15 residues. Germline-derived CDR1 and CDR2 are SEHNR and FQNEAQ (reference sequence). The V gene lost 5 bases and the J gene lost 7 bases, with 15 bases spanning the gap. CDR3 in DNA: TGTGCCAGCAGCCCCGCCTCGGGGGCGAATTCACCCCTCCACTTT. Translating it yields CASSPASGANSPLHF.

This clonotype has a handful of counts. The rearrangement joins TRBV6-1 to TRBJ2-7, with 7 nucleotides matching TRBD1. CDR1 is MNHNS and CDR2 is SASEGT in the germline V gene. The CDR3 has 15 amino acids. Trimming took 3 bases from V and 0 from J; bases not matched to a gene: 5. CDR3 in DNA: TGTGCCAGCAGTGACCCGACAGGGTACTCCTACGAGCAGTACTTC. Translation: CASSDPTGYSYEQYF.

This clonotype has a handful of counts. J is TRBJ2-5 and V is TRBV28; no definite D call. The V and J ends lost 3 bases and 5 bases respectively, with 10 bases between them. Germline loops: CDR1 MDHEN, CDR2 SYDVKM. The CDR3 contains 13 residues. The DNA for the CDR3 is TGTGCCAGCAGTTTTGAAGGCTGGGAGACCCAGTACTTC. Translating it yields CASSFEGWETQYF.

This clonotype was counted a few times. This chain joins TRBV7-9 and TRBJ2-1, with 10 bases identical to TRBD2. Unmatched junction bases numbered 6, after V lost 5 bases and J lost 5 bases. CDR1 is SEHNR, CDR2 FQNEAQ, per germline (reference sequence). The CDR3 extends over 15 amino acids. The CDR3 coding sequence is TGTGCCAGCAGCGCGCGGACTAGCGGCCACAATGAGCAGTTCTTC. Translation: CASSARTSGHNEQFF.

This clonotype has just a few counts. This chain links TRBV3-1 with TRBJ1-6; D is unclear. Trimming cost V 4 bases and J 13 bases, with 17 bases left between them. Per germline, CDR1 LGHDT and CDR2 YNNKEL (reference sequence). The CDR3 has 14 residues. The CDR3 reads CASSPGSLPDPLHF. The CDR3 DNA reads TGTGCCAGCAGCCCCGGATCGTTACCAGACCCCCTCCACTTT.

This clonotype was seen a few times. The J gene is TRBJ2-1, the V gene TRBV3-1; no clear D gene. This CDR3 spans 12 amino acids. The V and J ends lost 0 bases and 9 bases respectively, with 6 bases between them. Germline V gives CDR1 LGHDT, CDR2 YNNKEL (reference sequence). CDR3 region: CASSQDQVEQFF. The CDR3, as DNA: TGTGCCAGCAGCCAAGATCAAGTTGAGCAGTTCTTC.

The chain recombines TRBV12-3 or TRBV12-4 with TRBJ2-5, with 7 bases aligning to TRBD1. J lost 0 bases, V lost 3 bases, and 4 bases had no gene match. CDR3 size: 15 residues. The CDR3 reads CASSLVRGYQETQYF. DNA of the CDR3: TGTGCCAGCAGTTTGGTCAGGGGGTACCAAGAGACCCAGTACTTC.

The V and J genes are TRBV4-1 and TRBJ2-2, with D possibly matching TRBD1 (6 bases). The CDR3 has 17 amino acids. Per the germline V gene, CDR1 is MGHRA and CDR2 is YSYEKL. Trimming took off 6 bases at V and 1 base at J, with 18 bases between the two ends. CDR3 bases: TGCGCCAGCAGTCAGCACCCGGGACAACAGAACACCGGGGAGCTGTTTTTT. This codes for CASSQHPGQQNTGELFF.

J is TRBJ2-1 and V is TRBV4-1; D is undetermined. Trimming pared 1 base from V and 5 bases from J, leaving 9 bases between. This CDR3 region has 14 residues. Germline V lookup: CDR1 MGHRA, CDR2 YSYEKL. CDR3 sequence reads: CASSQVQADNEQFF. For the CDR3, the DNA is TGCGCCAGCAGCCAAGTCCAGGCAGACAATGAGCAGTTCTTC.